Below, 8 T cell receptor beta chains from the same sample are listed, as sequenced in a study of cytomegalovirus exposure and HLA in healthy donors. Sequencing used immunoSEQ multiplex PCR; TCRdb keeps in-frame clones, though not all of them. The table has 90,000 to 130,000 clones, 88% seen once. The specimen was PBMCs. These receptor sequences come from a woman aged 25 to 45 in good health and CMV-seropositive.

The rearrangement uses TRBV28 and TRBJ1-5, with D perhaps TRBD1 (5 bases). This CDR3 has 14 amino acids. V gave up 7 bases and J gave up 7 bases, with 17 bases separating them. Germline V gene data show CDR1 as MDHEN and CDR2 as SYDVKM. CDR3 DNA sequence: TGTGCCAGCATCCTGGGGGGGATTGGGCAGCCCCAGCATTTT. As protein: CASILGGIGQPQHF.

This clone is deemed medium-sized. The rearrangement uses TRBV7-9 and TRBJ1-2; 8 nucleotides agree with TRBD1. Germline CDR1 SEHNR, CDR2 FQNEAQ (reference sequence). The CDR3 consists of 12 residues. Germline trimming cut 5 bases from V and 7 bases from J; bases unmatched to any gene: 3. In nucleotides, the CDR3 is TGTGCCAGCAGCCGGACAGGGAGTGGCTACACCTTC. Its protein is CASSRTGSGYTF.

The chain employs TRBV27 and TRBJ2-4, with 9 nucleotides matching TRBD2. The CDR3 runs 16 residues. CDR1 and CDR2 from the germline V gene are MNHEY and SMNVEV (reference sequence). The V and J ends lost 4 bases and 3 bases, in that order; junction bases with no gene match: 7. CDR3 sequence: CASSYHSGSYKNIQYF. For the CDR3, the DNA is TGTGCCAGCAGTTACCATAGCGGGAGTTACAAAAACATTCAGTACTTC.

The chain uses TRBV4-1 and TRBJ1-4; D uncertain. V was pared by 3 bases and J by 6 bases, with 5 bases between. Per the germline V gene, CDR1 is MGHRA and CDR2 is YSYEKL. The CDR3 has 12 residues. Here the CDR3 reads CASSHPYEKLFF. The DNA for the CDR3 is TGCGCCAGCAGCCACCCGTATGAAAAACTGTTTTTT.

This chain connects TRBV19 to TRBJ2-7; D may be TRBD2 (7 bases). Germline CDR1 LNHDA, CDR2 SQIVND (reference sequence). With 4 bases removed from V and 2 bases from J, the gap between germline ends came to 12 bases. The CDR3 contains 14 residues. CDR3 sequence reads: CASSKGGAAYEQYF. For the CDR3, the DNA is TGTGCCAGTAGTAAGGGGGGGGCAGCCTACGAGCAGTACTTC. The whole variable domain, filled in from reference TRBV19 and TRBJ2-7, reads DGGITQSPKYLFRKEGQNVTLSCEQNLNHDAMYWYRQDPGQGLRLIYYSQIVNDFQKGDIAEGYSVSREKKESFPLTVTSAQKNPTAFYLCASSKGGAAYEQYFGPGTRLTVT.

The chain recombines TRBV2 with TRBJ1-2, with D uncertain. Germline V gene data show CDR1 as SNHLY and CDR2 as FYNNEI. CDR3 length: 11 residues. The ends were cut back, 6 bases at V and 4 bases at J, with 6 bases in the middle. CDR3 residues: CASRSIYGYTF. CDR3 coding DNA: TGTGCCAGCAGGAGTATCTATGGCTACACCTTC.

The J gene is TRBJ2-3, the V gene TRBV2; weak D call: TRBD2 (6 bases). V lost 3 bases, J lost 0 bases, and 10 bases lay in between. The CDR3 runs 15 residues. Germline V gene data show CDR1 as SNHLY and CDR2 as FYNNEI. CDR3 amino acids: CASSDGSVSTDTQYF. The CDR3 DNA follows: TGTGCCAGCAGTGACGGGAGTGTAAGCACAGATACGCAGTATTTT.

The rearrangement joins TRBV4-3 to TRBJ2-4; TRBD2 agrees at 10 bases. V trimming: 0 bases; J trimming: 8 bases; junction bases outside the gene matches: 4. The CDR3 spans 15 residues. Germline V gene lookup returns CDR1 LGHNA and CDR2 YSLEER. CDR3 DNA sequence: TGCGCCAGCAGCCAAGATTGGCTAGCGGGAGACATTCAGTACTTC. It specifies CASSQDWLAGDIQYF.